This is a list of T cell receptor beta chains from one sample in a study of blood T cell repertoires in COVID-19. Only in-frame clones appear in the TCRdb table, and some are missing; sequencing was by immunoSEQ multiplex PCR. Of a few hundred thousand clones detected, around 90% appear once; the ten largest clones hold around 1.3%. Sequencing was carried out using PBMCs or T cells enriched from blood (not recorded which). These receptors all come from a man younger than 45 who had recovered from COVID-19. Both conserved end residues are part of each CDR3. The D gene is left open where the match is weak. Size values are once, few and many counts, or a class for expanded clones, and some rows have none.

D gene	V gene	J gene	clone size	CDR3 length	CDR3 protein	CDR3 DNA
NA	TRBV10-3	TRBJ1-2	NA	15	CAIQISRLGDYGYTF	TGTGCCATACAAATCTCCCGGTTAGGGGACTATGGCTACACCTTC
NA	TRBV28	TRBJ2-5	once	17	CASSSRMARFIRETQYF	TGTGCCAGCAGTTCGCGCATGGCACGGTTCATCAGGGAGACCCAGTACTTC
NA	TRBV4-3	TRBJ2-2	once	16	CASSQEPRADTGELFF	TGCGCCAGCAGCCAAGAGCCCAGGGCCGACACCGGGGAGCTGTTTTTT
NA	TRBV3-1/TRBV3-2	TRBJ1-4	NA	14	CASTQRREHEKLFF	TGTGCCAGCACCCAGAGACGGGAGCATGAAAAACTGTTTTTT
NA	TRBV2	TRBJ1-3	NA	13	CASSDNSGNTIYF	TGTGCCAGCAGTGACAACTCTGGAAACACCATATATTTT
TRBD1	TRBV5-1	TRBJ2-7	NA	14	CASSLQGQVYEQYF	TGCGCCAGCAGCTTGCAGGGACAGGTCTACGAGCAGTACTTC
NA	TRBV3-1/TRBV3-2	TRBJ2-2	NA	16	CASSQDLGQNTGELFF	TGTGCCAGCAGCCAAGATTTGGGACAAAACACCGGGGAGCTGTTTTTT
TRBD2	TRBV27	TRBJ2-1	NA	15	CASSLGTSGRYEQFF	TGTGCCAGCAGTTTAGGGACTAGCGGGAGGTATGAGCAGTTCTTC
TRBD1	TRBV5-1	TRBJ1-2	NA	13	CASSTTGIEGYTF	TGCGCCAGCAGCACGACAGGGATTGAAGGCTACACCTTC
NA	TRBV21-1	TRBJ1-6	NA	16	CASSKARGVCNSPLHF	TGTGCCAGCAGCAAAGCGCGGGGGGTCTGTAATTCACCCCTCCACTTT
TRBD1	TRBV7-8	TRBJ2-2	NA	16	CASSPRTGVVTGELFF	TGTGCCAGCAGCCCGAGGACAGGGGTCGTCACCGGGGAGCTGTTTTTT
TRBD1	TRBV11-3	TRBJ2-3	NA	15	CASSRWGQGEDTQYF	TGTGCCAGCAGCCGCTGGGGACAGGGGGAAGATACGCAGTATTTT
NA	TRBV29-1	TRBJ1-1	NA	13	CSVHLLTGLEAFF	TGCAGCGTTCACCTCTTGACAGGACTCGAAGCTTTCTTT